Each of the 21 T cell receptor beta chains below was sequenced from the same sample in a study of cytomegalovirus exposure and HLA in healthy donors. With 60 Vbeta and 13 Jbeta primers, the PCR was carried out. Repertoires were generated with immunoSEQ multiplex PCR, while TCRdb's copy carries only in-frame clones and drops some. This sample contains about 39,000 clones. Source material: PBMCs. These receptors came from a woman aged 25-40 years in good health and CMV-seropositive.

The chain links TRBV15 to TRBJ1-5, with D maybe TRBD1 (5 bases). CDR1 and CDR2 from the germline V gene are LNHNV and YYDKDF (reference sequence). This CDR3 region has 16 residues. The V gene lost 0 bases and the J gene lost 2 bases, with 11 bases spanning the gap. The CDR3 sequence: CATSRDPGGGNQPQHF. As DNA, the CDR3 is TGTGCCACCAGCAGAGATCCGGGGGGGGGCAATCAGCCCCAGCATTTT.

V and J are TRBV7-2 and TRBJ1-1, with 8 nucleotides matching TRBD1. CDR1 is SGHTA and CDR2 is FQGNSA in the germline V gene. This CDR3 spans 14 amino acids. J was trimmed by 4 bases and V by 3 bases; bases with no gene match: 4. The CDR3 DNA sequence: TGTGCCAGCAGCTTTACCGACAGGGGCACTGAAGCTTTCTTT. Its translation is CASSFTDRGTEAFF.

The rearrangement links TRBV6-5 to TRBJ1-2; D remains ambiguous. CDR3 length: 16 amino acids. Germline CDR1 is MNHEY and CDR2 is SVGAGI. The V end was cut by 4 bases, the J end by 2 bases, with 17 bases between. This CDR3 reads CASSSAQVPWNYGYTF. In nucleotides, the CDR3 is TGTGCCAGCAGTTCTGCTCAGGTACCATGGAACTATGGCTACACCTTC.

The chain's CDR3 is CSVLGARRHSYEQYF. The DNA of the CDR3 is TGCAGCGTCTTGGGGGCCAGGCGCCATTCCTACGAGCAGTACTTC. The V call is TRBV29-1, the J call TRBJ2-7, with D possibly being TRBD1 (6 bases). The CDR3 contains 15 residues. V lost 6 bases and J lost 1, with 19 bases in between. The germline V gene has CDR1 SQVTM and CDR2 ANQGSEA.

The V gene is TRBV25-1, the J gene TRBJ1-6; D gene ambiguous. Germline CDR1 is MGHDK and CDR2 is SYGVNS. The CDR3 is made up of 15 amino acids. The V end was cut by 4 bases, the J end by 5 bases, with 12 bases between. DNA of the CDR3: TGTGCCAGCAGTGTGCAGGATAGAGATAATTCACCCCTCCACTTT. As protein: CASSVQDRDNSPLHF.

About this clone itself: Other DNA sequences in the same sample also yield this CDR3. The chain employs TRBV5-1 and TRBJ1-2; tentatively, D is TRBD1 (6 bases). The CDR3 is made up of 13 amino acids. The germline gives CDR1 SGHRS, CDR2 YFSETQ. Between the trimmed V and J ends, which lost 3 bases and 2 bases, there was a span of 8 bases. In nucleotides, the CDR3 is TGCGCCAGCAGCTCGGGGACAAACTATGGCTACACCTTC. Translating it yields CASSSGTNYGYTF.

The J gene is TRBJ1-4, the V gene TRBV5-1, with a possible D match to TRBD1 (6 bases). The CDR3 is made up of 15 amino acids. Between the trimmed V and J ends, which lost 7 bases and 8 bases, there was a span of 21 bases. CDR1 SGHRS and CDR2 YFSETQ come from the germline V gene. The CDR3 loop reads CASYDSEGDHEKLFF. In nucleotides, the CDR3 is TGCGCCAGCTACGATTCTGAGGGGGATCACGAAAAACTGTTTTTT.

The chain couples TRBV5-1 to TRBJ1-1, with D possibly TRBD1 on 5 matching bases. The germline V gene has CDR1 SGHRS and CDR2 YFSETQ. V was trimmed by 4 bases and J by 2 bases, leaving 12 bases between them. There are 14 residues in the CDR3. CDR3 loop: CASSLDRPNTEAFF. For the CDR3, the DNA is TGCGCCAGCAGCCTTGACAGACCTAACACTGAAGCTTTCTTT.

J is TRBJ1-4 and V is TRBV28, with a possible D match to TRBD1 (6 bases). The CDR3 sequence is 14 residues long. Trimming took off 3 bases at V and 6 bases at J, with 11 bases between the two ends. Germline values: CDR1 MDHEN, CDR2 SYDVKM. The DNA for the CDR3 is TGTGCCAGCAGTTTGGTCAGGGGTCATGAAAAACTGTTTTTT. Protein sequence: CASSLVRGHEKLFF.

V gene TRBV2 combines with J gene TRBJ1-3, with TRBD1 as a possible D gene (6 bases). V lost 3 bases and J lost 7, with 7 bases in between. The CDR3 loop spans 12 amino acids. Germline V gene sequence: CDR1 SNHLY, CDR2 FYNNEI. In DNA, the CDR3 is TGTGCCAGCAGTGATAGGGGGAACACCATATATTTT. As protein: CASSDRGNTIYF.

The CDR3 nucleotides are TGTGCCAGCAGCTCCATACGCCAGGGGTTACCGAACTTCTACGAGCAGTACTTC. It yields the protein CASSSIRQGLPNFYEQYF. The chain couples TRBV28 to TRBJ2-7; D perhaps matches TRBD1 (6 bases). Germline V gene sequence: CDR1 MDHEN, CDR2 SYDVKM. The CDR3 extends over 18 amino acids. V dropped 6 bases and J dropped 3 bases, with 27 bases sitting between them.

The chain uses TRBV30 and TRBJ1-4, with D hard to call. Germline values: CDR1 GTSNPN, CDR2 SVGIG (reference sequence). With 2 bases removed from V and 0 bases from J, the gap between germline ends came to 13 bases. This CDR3 is built from 16 residues. For the CDR3, the DNA is TGTGCCTGGAGTCCCCGGGTAACTGCAACTAATGAAAAACTGTTTTTT. Translating it yields CAWSPRVTATNEKLFF.

V and J are TRBV15 and TRBJ1-1; D might be TRBD1 (6 bases). The germline CDR1 and CDR2 sequences are LNHNV and YYDKDF (reference sequence). V lost 4 bases to trimming and J lost 5 bases, with 11 bases between them. This CDR3 spans 13 amino acids. CDR3 DNA sequence: TGTGCCACCAGCACTTACAGGGAGACTGAAGCTTTCTTT. Translated: CATSTYRETEAFF.

The chain combines TRBV6-5 with TRBJ1-2; possible D gene TRBD1, 6 bases. Germline loops: CDR1 MNHEY, CDR2 SVGAGI. The germline V and J ends were trimmed by 5 bases and 7 bases, with 11 bases remaining between them. The CDR3 spans 12 residues. This CDR3 reads CASSIQGSGYTF. The CDR3 DNA reads TGTGCCAGCAGTATACAGGGTTCTGGCTACACCTTC.

The chain couples TRBV18 to TRBJ2-7; 7 bases are shared with TRBD1. The CDR3 covers 15 residues. The V gene end was trimmed by 3 bases and the J gene end by 3 bases; junction bases not matched to a gene: 8. CDR1 KGHSH and CDR2 LQKENI come from the germline V gene. CDR3 DNA sequence: TGTGCCAGCTCACCGTCGGGACAGACTTTCTACGAGCAGTACTTC. This translates into CASSPSGQTFYEQYF.

The J gene is TRBJ2-7, the V gene TRBV30, with a tentative D call TRBD2 (5 bases). CDR3 length equals 15 residues. Germline loops: CDR1 GTSNPN, CDR2 SVGIG (reference sequence). V lost 4 bases and J 5 bases, leaving 21 bases between the germline ends. The CDR3 DNA sequence: TGTGCCTGGACGAACTCCCCGAGGGCGGTCGACGAGCAGTACTTC. Its protein product is CAWTNSPRAVDEQYF.

V usage is TRBV5-1 and J usage is TRBJ2-7; 8 nucleotides line up with TRBD1. Germline V gene sequence: CDR1 SGHRS, CDR2 YFSETQ. The CDR3 is made up of 16 amino acids. The ends lost 4 bases at V and 7 bases at J; junction bases unmatched: 16. The CDR3 region is CASSRMTGTGGGEQYF. For the CDR3, the DNA is TGCGCCAGCAGCCGAATGACCGGGACAGGAGGGGGGGAGCAGTACTTC.

This chain connects TRBV5-4 to TRBJ1-2, with a possible D match to TRBD1 (5 bases). Trimming pared 7 bases from V and 4 bases from J, leaving 11 bases between. The V gene's germline CDR1 is SGHNT and CDR2 YYREEE (reference sequence). The CDR3 sequence is 12 residues long. CDR3 protein: CASGEGSYGYTF. DNA of the CDR3: TGTGCCAGCGGGGAGGGGAGCTATGGCTACACCTTC.

The chain employs TRBV5-1 and TRBJ2-1, with D uncertain. CDR1 is SGHRS, CDR2 YFSETQ, per germline. Trimming left V 3 bases short and J 0 bases short, with 7 bases between. CDR3 length equals 14 residues. CDR3 amino acids: CASSSLSSYNEQFF. The CDR3 nucleotides are TGCGCCAGCAGCTCTCTTAGCTCCTACAATGAGCAGTTCTTC.

This chain joins TRBV19 and TRBJ2-7, with a possible D match to TRBD1 (7 bases). Germline V gene sequence: CDR1 LNHDA, CDR2 SQIVND (reference sequence). Between the trimmed V and J ends, which lost 6 bases and 2 bases, there was a span of 17 bases. The CDR3 runs 15 residues. The CDR3, as DNA: TGTGCCAGTAGCGATGCGGGACAGCCTACCTACGAGCAGTACTTC. Protein: CASSDAGQPTYEQYF.

V usage is TRBV5-1 and J usage is TRBJ2-3; D is perhaps TRBD1 (6 bases). The length of the CDR3 is 14 residues. Germline CDR1 and CDR2: SGHRS and YFSETQ. Between the trimmed V and J ends, which lost 6 bases and 2 bases, there was a span of 13 bases. The CDR3 nucleotides read TGCGCCAGCAATAACGGACAGCCCACAGATACGCAGTATTTT. Its translation is CASNNGQPTDTQYF.